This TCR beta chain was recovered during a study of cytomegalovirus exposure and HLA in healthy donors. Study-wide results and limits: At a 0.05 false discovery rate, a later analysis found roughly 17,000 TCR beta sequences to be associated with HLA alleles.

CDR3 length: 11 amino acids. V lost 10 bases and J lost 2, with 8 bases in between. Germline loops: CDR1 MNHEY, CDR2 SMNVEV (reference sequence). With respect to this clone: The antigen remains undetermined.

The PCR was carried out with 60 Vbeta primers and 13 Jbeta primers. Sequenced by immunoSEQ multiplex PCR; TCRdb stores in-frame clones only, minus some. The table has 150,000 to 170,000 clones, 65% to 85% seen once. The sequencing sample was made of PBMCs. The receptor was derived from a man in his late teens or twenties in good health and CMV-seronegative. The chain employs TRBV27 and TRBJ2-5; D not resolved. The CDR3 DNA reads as TGTGCCACCAGAACTCAAGAGACCCAGTACTTC. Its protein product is CATRTQETQYF.